This T cell receptor (beta chain) is from a study of T cells in Graves' hyperthyroidism and ophthalmopathy. Regarding the study as a whole: A model of 13 V-J pairs discriminated ophthalmopathy from stable hyperthyroidism.

V was clipped by 5 bases and J by 8 bases, with 10 bases between them. This CDR3 spans 12 amino acids. From germline, CDR1 is SGHTA and CDR2 FQGNSA. As concerns this clonotype: Its antigen is unidentified.

Each person with ophthalmopathy scored at least 3 on the Clinical Activity Score, reached NOSPECS grade 4 or higher, and had been ill under 3 months. Based on clinical symptoms, serum thyroxine and TRAb, thyroid ultrasound and orbital computed tomography, diagnoses were reached. PBMCs stemmed from less than 13 ml fresh peripheral blood. Using RNA transcripts as the source, TCR beta CDR3 regions were amplified. TCR CDR3 underwent first-round RT-PCR with the HTBI primer set. TCRdb reprocessed the multiplex PCR reads via MiXCR and lists one record per CDR3 protein. The sample gives about 250,000 distinct CDR3 sequences, around 22% of which show up once; 50% to 75% is in the top ten.

Material for sequencing was blood. J is TRBJ2-1 and V is TRBV7-2; D remains unclear. This receptor was obtained from a man aged 25-40 years with Graves' ophthalmopathy. The CDR3 protein is CASSNSAHEQFF. The CDR3 DNA is TGTGCCAGCAGCAATAGTGCCCATGAGCAGTTCTTC.